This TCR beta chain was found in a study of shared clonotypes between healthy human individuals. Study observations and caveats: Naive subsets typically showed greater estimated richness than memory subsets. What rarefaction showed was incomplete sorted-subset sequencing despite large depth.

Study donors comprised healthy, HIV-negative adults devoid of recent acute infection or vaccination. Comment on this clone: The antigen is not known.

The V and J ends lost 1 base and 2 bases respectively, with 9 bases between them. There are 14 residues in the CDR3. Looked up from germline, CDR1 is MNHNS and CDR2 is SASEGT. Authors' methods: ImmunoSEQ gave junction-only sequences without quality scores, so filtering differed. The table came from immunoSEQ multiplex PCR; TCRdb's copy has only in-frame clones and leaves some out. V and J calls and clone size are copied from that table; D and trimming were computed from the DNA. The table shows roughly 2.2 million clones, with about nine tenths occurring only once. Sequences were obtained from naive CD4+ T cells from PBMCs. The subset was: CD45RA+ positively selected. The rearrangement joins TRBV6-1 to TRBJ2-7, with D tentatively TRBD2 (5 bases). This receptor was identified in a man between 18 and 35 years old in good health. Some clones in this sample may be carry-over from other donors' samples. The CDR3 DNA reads TGTGCCAGCAGTGAAGGGCCGGGAACCTACGAGCAGTACTTC. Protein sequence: CASSEGPGTYEQYF.